This record looks at one TCR beta chain sequence and its context. These data belong to a study of blood T cell repertoires in COVID-19. Study at large: COVID-19 samples collected from the United States, Italy and Spain covered acute and convalescent phases. From T cells, B-cell-depleted T cells, or PBMCs came the material, which was cDNA or gDNA.

In the original analysis: Reference gene primer amplification gave nucleated cell count estimates. Profiling relied on immunoSEQ multiplex PCR, and the TCRdb table lists in-frame clones only, not all of them. The V and J calls and clone size were taken over from that table, and D and trimming were inferred from the DNA. The profile shows approximately 240,000 clones, roughly 80% of them singletons. Germline loops: CDR1 SQVTM, CDR2 ANQGSEA. The CDR3 spans 12 residues. The rearrangement joins TRBV29-1 to TRBJ1-4, with 9 bases matching TRBD1. Source material: peripheral blood. The origin of this receptor is a woman aged 55-69 years who had recovered from COVID-19. Here the CDR3 reads CSPGTGNYGGFF. Here the CDR3 DNA reads TGCTCCCCCGGGACAGGGAATTACGGAGGGTTTTTT.